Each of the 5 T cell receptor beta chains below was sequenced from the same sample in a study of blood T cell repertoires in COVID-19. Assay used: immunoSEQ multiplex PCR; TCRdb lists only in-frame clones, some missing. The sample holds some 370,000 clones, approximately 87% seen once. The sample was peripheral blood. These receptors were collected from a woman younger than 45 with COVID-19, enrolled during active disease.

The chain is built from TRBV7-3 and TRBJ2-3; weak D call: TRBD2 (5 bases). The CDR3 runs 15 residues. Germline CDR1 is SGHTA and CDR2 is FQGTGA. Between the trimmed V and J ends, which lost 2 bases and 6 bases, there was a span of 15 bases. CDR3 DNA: TGTGCCAGCAGCTTATTCGGGGTTCTGACGGATACGCAGTATTTT. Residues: CASSLFGVLTDTQYF.

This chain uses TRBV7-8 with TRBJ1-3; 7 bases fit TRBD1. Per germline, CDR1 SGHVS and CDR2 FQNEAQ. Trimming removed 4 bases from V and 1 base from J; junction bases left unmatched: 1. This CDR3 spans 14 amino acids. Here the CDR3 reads CASSYRGSGNTIYF. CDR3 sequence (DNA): TGTGCCAGCAGCTACAGGGGTTCTGGAAACACCATATATTTT.

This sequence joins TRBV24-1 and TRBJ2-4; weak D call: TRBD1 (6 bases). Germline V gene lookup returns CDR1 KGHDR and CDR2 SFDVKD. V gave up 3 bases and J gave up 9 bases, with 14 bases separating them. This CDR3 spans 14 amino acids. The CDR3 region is CATSDPTQGPIQYF. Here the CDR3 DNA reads TGTGCCACCAGTGATCCCACTCAGGGGCCCATTCAGTACTTC.

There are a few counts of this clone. CDR3 nucleotide sequence: TGCGCCAGCAGCCAAGATCTAGCGAGGGGCACAGATACGCAGTATTTT. Translated, it gives CASSQDLARGTDTQYF. The chain is built from TRBV4-3 and TRBJ2-3, with D perhaps matching TRBD2 (6 bases). Per the germline V gene, CDR1 is LGHNA and CDR2 is YSLEER. The CDR3 length is 16 residues. Trimming pared 0 bases from V and 1 base from J, leaving 11 bases between.

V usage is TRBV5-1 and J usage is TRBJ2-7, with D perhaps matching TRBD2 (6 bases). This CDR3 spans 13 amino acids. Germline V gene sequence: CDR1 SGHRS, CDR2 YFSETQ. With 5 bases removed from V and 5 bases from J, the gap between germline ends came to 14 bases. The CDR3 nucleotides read TGCGCCAGCAGGGAGGGGAACGTGAACGAGCAGTACTTC. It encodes CASREGNVNEQYF.